This T cell receptor beta chain was recovered during a study of blood T cell repertoires in COVID-19 (TCRdb year 2020). Background for the entire study: The collaborator samples originated in the United States, Italy and Spain and spanned the acute and convalescent phases of COVID-19. The prospective study material was composed of cDNA or gDNA derived from T cells, B-cell-depleted T cells, or PBMCs. Subjects who had been exposed to COVID-19, were actively infected with it, or had recovered from it provided the deeply sampled blood TCRbeta repertoires that made up the dataset. The repertoires were made available in a free public database intended to serve as a resource for research on the immune response to SARS-CoV-2. The samples were drawn from the first 160 participants of the ongoing ImmuneRACE study and from 1,254 subjects provided by 6 global collaborators. The sample metadata nearly always contained a de-identified subject ID, COVID-19 status, age in years and sex. Where HLA class I and class II types were available, the types were taken from metadata supplied by the sample provider, not from assay-based typing.

TCRbeta CDR3 regions were amplified from genomic DNA by means of the immunoSEQ Assay, a bias-controlled multiplex PCR. As for how the authors treated the data: The number of nucleated cells in each sample was estimated from the amplification of reference gene primers within the assay. To quantify the absolute abundance of each unique TCRbeta CDR3 rearrangement, sequence reads were collapsed and filtered. Productive Simpson clonality was computed per sample as the square root of Simpson's diversity index over productive rearrangements. The clones in this table, taken by TCRdb from immuneACCESS, are in-frame only. Not every clone is retained; where verified, under half of the shortfall comes from an unresolved V gene, and the cause of the rest is unknown. V, J and clone size were drawn from that table, and D and trimming were deduced from the DNA. Recorded for this sample are about 290,000 clones; under 90% of them occurred a single time. The top ten constitute 0.85% to 0.95% of the sample.

Remarks on this clone: Its antigen has not been determined. No base-level quality is on record; no much larger clone is a single base apart.

A second Seattle source provided samples from volunteer blood donors who had recovered from COVID-19. Collaborating institutions collected whole blood in K2EDTA tubes following their own protocols. For TCRbeta analysis, collaborators shipped samples in one of three forms: frozen whole blood, isolated PBMCs, or DNA extracted from either of those sample types. Broader findings and caveats from the paper: The quantity of clinical and demographic metadata differed by source and by participant and was supplied without curation.

CDR1 is given as MDHEN and CDR2 as SYDVKM, both from the germline V gene. The CDR3 spans 13 residues, from the cysteine through the phenylalanine. Left in the record is the CDR3 DNA by itself, 39 bases read in frame from the first base. Relative to germline, V is 5 bases shorter and J is 5 bases shorter, with 13 bases between their ends. The V and J genes are TRBV28 and TRBJ2-7, and perhaps TRBD2 as D gene, on 5 matching bases. Specimen: peripheral blood. The receptor comes from a woman aged 40 to 49 who had recovered from COVID-19. The DNA reads as follows: TGTGCCAGCAGTAACCCCGGGGTCCACGAGCAGTACTTC. The encoded protein is CASSNPGVHEQYF. Reference TRBV28 and TRBJ2-7 genes cover what lies past the CDR3, so the full variable domain is DVKVTQSSRYLVKRTGEKVFLECVQDMDHENMFWYRQDPGLGLRLIYFSYDVKMKEKGDIPEGYSVSREKKERFSLILESASTNQTSMYLCASSNPGVHEQYFGPGTRLTVT.